This TCR beta chain originates from a study of CD8 T cells in ankylosing spondylitis. Study-level findings and limits: Reportedly, matched ankylosing spondylitis synovial fluid was significantly enriched for disease-linked clones. CD8+ cells made up the disease-linked clones, which were relatively rare in peripheral blood.

This CDR3 is 17 amino acids long. TCRdb re-derived calls from the 5' RACE reads in MiXCR, one entry per CDR3 protein. Of 180,000 or so distinct CDR3 sequences listed, around a tenth were seen once; the top ten hold about 29%. This clonotype was detected a few times. The target antigen is unknown. The sample consisted of blood, either unsorted or a sorted T cell fraction (not recorded which). The receptor's source is a male donor with ankylosing spondylitis or in good health (not recorded which). V is TRBV21-1 and J is TRBJ2-5; the D call of TRBD1 is as the table states it, not checked on the DNA. TRBV21-1 is flagged as a pseudogene. The CDR3 DNA is TGTGCCAGCAGCAAACTTGTAGCAGGGCAAAACCAAGAGACCCAGTACTTC. As protein: CASSKLVAGQNQETQYF.